This T cell receptor (beta chain) was profiled in a study of control samples from healthy donors and cancer patients. The CDR3 covers 14 residues. The germline CDR1 and CDR2 sequences are MGHRA and YSYEKL. The V end lost 4 bases, the J end lost 2 bases, and 12 bases lay between the germline ends. TCRdb keeps only in-frame clones here, not all; method: immunoSEQ multiplex PCR. This sample has about 160,000 clones, with over 90% found just once. The chain employs TRBV4-1 and TRBJ2-7; D not certain. Sequencing was carried out using blood. This TCR was recovered from a woman in her twenties or thirties in good health. This CDR3 is CASSLRISAYEQYF. The CDR3 DNA reads TGCGCCAGCAGCCTCAGGATAAGTGCCTACGAGCAGTACTTC.